This passage covers 15 T cell receptor beta chains from one sample sequenced in a study of OX40 agonist ivuxolimab in advanced cancers. Sequencing was performed with immunoSEQ multiplex PCR; in TCRdb, only in-frame clones are kept and a portion is missing. Here the sample spans some 55,000 clones, approximately 90% being singletons. The sequencing used CD4+ or CD8+ T cells sorted from blood, collected in a trial of the OX40 agonist ivuxolimab. The receptors here all came from an adult with an advanced solid tumor such as melanoma, head and neck, liver or kidney cancer.

The chain is built from TRBV2 and TRBJ2-1; 8 nucleotides agree with TRBD2. V trimming: 6 bases; J trimming: 4 bases; junction bases outside the gene matches: 8. CDR3 length equals 15 residues. The germline gives CDR1 SNHLY, CDR2 FYNNEI. The CDR3 DNA is TGTGCCAGCAGAAAATTAGCGGGGTTTTACAATGAGCAGTTCTTC. Translated: CASRKLAGFYNEQFF.

V is TRBV7-9 and J is TRBJ1-1; 8 bases are a match to TRBD1. Germline V gene data show CDR1 as SEHNR and CDR2 as FQNEAQ (reference sequence). The CDR3 extends over 13 amino acids. V trimming: 5 bases; J trimming: 5 bases; junction bases outside the gene matches: 4. CDR3 region: CASSPTGGTEAFF. The CDR3 DNA reads TGTGCCAGCAGCCCCACAGGGGGAACTGAAGCTTTCTTT.

The gene calls are TRBV27 and TRBJ1-3, with TRBD1 matching 7 bases. This CDR3 has 14 residues. With V trimmed by 6 bases and J by 0 bases, 2 bases remained unmatched. Per germline, CDR1 MNHEY and CDR2 SMNVEV (reference sequence). The CDR3 loop reads CASSGTVSGNTIYF. The DNA of the CDR3 is TGTGCCAGCAGCGGGACAGTCTCTGGAAACACCATATATTTT.

This chain uses TRBV18 with TRBJ1-1; no definite D call. The CDR3 loop spans 13 amino acids. V was cut by 4 bases and J by 4 bases, with 10 bases left in between. The V gene's germline CDR1 is KGHSH and CDR2 LQKENI. CDR3 residues: CASSLDWGTEAFF. The CDR3 DNA sequence: TGTGCCAGCTCACTCGATTGGGGCACTGAAGCTTTCTTT.

The chain employs TRBV7-9 and TRBJ1-6; possibly TRBD1 for D (5 bases). The germline gives CDR1 SEHNR, CDR2 FQNEAQ (reference sequence). V lost 5 bases to trimming and J lost 5 bases, with 16 bases between them. The CDR3 contains 16 residues. This CDR3 is CASSRRRTTDNSPLHF. Written as DNA, the CDR3 is TGTGCCAGCAGCCGCCGTCGGACAACCGATAATTCACCCCTCCACTTT.

This chain connects TRBV5-6 to TRBJ2-5; D gene ambiguous. Germline CDR1 reads SGHDT; CDR2 reads YYEEEE. This CDR3 contains 14 residues. Trimming removed 1 base at V and 2 bases at J, with 9 bases between. In DNA form, the CDR3 reads TGTGCCAGCAGCTTGTGGAGACAACAAGAGACCCAGTACTTC. Its protein is CASSLWRQQETQYF.

A remark on this clone: The same CDR3 can be traced to other DNA sequences in this sample. This chain uses TRBV4-1 with TRBJ2-3; the D is unclear. V was cut by 0 bases and J by 3 bases, with 22 bases left in between. Germline CDR1 is MGHRA and CDR2 is YSYEKL. The CDR3 consists of 19 residues. CDR3 sequence reads: CASSQDPPQPEGLTDTQYF. The DNA for the CDR3 is TGCGCCAGCAGCCAAGATCCCCCTCAGCCGGAAGGCTTAACAGATACGCAGTATTTT.

The chain uses TRBV6-6 and TRBJ2-3, with 10 bases that match TRBD2. The V segment lost 8 bases and the J segment 2 bases; nucleotides outside the gene matches: 7. The CDR3 contains 15 residues. Germline-derived CDR1 and CDR2 are MNHNY and SVGAGI (reference sequence). CDR3 DNA sequence: TGTGCCAGCGGCGATAGCGGGAGGTTCACAGATACGCAGTATTTT. Its protein is CASGDSGRFTDTQYF.

V is TRBV2 and J is TRBJ2-7; TRBD2 matches 16 bases. The CDR3 consists of 17 residues. Looked up from germline, CDR1 is SNHLY and CDR2 is FYNNEI. After removal of 4 bases from V and 7 bases from J, the junction contained 10 bases not matched to a gene. CDR3 DNA: TGTGCCAGCAGTGCCCCGGGACTAGCGGGAGGGCCTGGGGAGCAGTACTTC. Amino acid sequence: CASSAPGLAGGPGEQYF.

This clone was counted once. V usage is TRBV6-1 and J usage is TRBJ2-7; 8 bases are a match to TRBD1. The germline CDR1 and CDR2 sequences are MNHNS and SASEGT. The CDR3 consists of 13 residues. Trimming took 6 bases from V and 7 from J; bases not matched to a gene: 8. The CDR3 loop is CASRPTGADEQYF. Here the CDR3 DNA reads TGTGCCAGCAGGCCGACAGGGGCCGATGAGCAGTACTTC.

The rearrangement joins TRBV5-6 to TRBJ1-3; D gene uncertain. The V end lost 3 bases, the J end lost 4 bases, and 14 bases lay between the germline ends. This CDR3 spans 15 amino acids. Germline-derived CDR1 and CDR2 are SGHDT and YYEEEE. The CDR3 nucleotides read TGTGCCAGCAGCTACCTCGAGGAAGCAGGAAACACCATATATTTT. Its protein is CASSYLEEAGNTIYF.

The table lists this clone with a few counts. This chain links TRBV4-1 with TRBJ2-2; tentatively, D is TRBD2 (6 bases). Per germline, CDR1 MGHRA and CDR2 YSYEKL. The CDR3 loop spans 16 amino acids. V was pared by 4 bases and J by 4 bases, with 16 bases between. CDR3 sequence (DNA): TGCGCCAGCAGCCCGTGGGACGGGAGAAGCACCGGGGAGCTGTTTTTT. Translating it yields CASSPWDGRSTGELFF.

V usage is TRBV9 and J usage is TRBJ2-1; unclear D gene. The CDR3 is 13 residues long. CDR1 and CDR2 from the germline V gene are SGDLS and YYNGEE. V lost 4 bases and J lost 10, with 15 bases in between. The CDR3 loop reads CASSPLSLSEQFF. The CDR3 nucleotides read TGTGCCAGCAGCCCACTATCACTAAGCGAGCAGTTCTTC.

The chain employs TRBV6-5 and TRBJ2-5; D uncertain. V lost 2 bases and J 3 bases, leaving 7 bases between the germline ends. The CDR3 is 13 residues long. Germline assignment: CDR1 MNHEY and CDR2 SVGAGI. Here the CDR3 DNA reads TGTGCCAGCAGTTACATAGGGAAAGAGACCCAGTACTTC. This codes for CASSYIGKETQYF.

The V and J genes are TRBV28 and TRBJ2-7, with 10 bases identical to TRBD2. The CDR3 spans 17 residues. CDR1 is MDHEN and CDR2 is SYDVKM in the germline V gene. Unmatched junction bases numbered 6, after V lost 1 base and J lost 0 bases. The CDR3 reads CASSLSLAGVSSYEQYF. In nucleotides, the CDR3 is TGTGCCAGCAGTTTATCCCTAGCGGGAGTGAGCTCCTACGAGCAGTACTTC.